The 20 T cell receptor beta chains given below trace back to one sample, sequenced in a study of blood T cell repertoires in COVID-19. Sequencing used immunoSEQ multiplex PCR; TCRdb keeps in-frame clones, though not all of them. The repertoire holds a few hundred thousand clones, with 84% as singletons. The sequenced material came from peripheral blood. The receptors here all came from a human donor in a cohort sampled during active COVID-19.

The rearrangement uses TRBV7-2 and TRBJ2-1; TRBD1 matches at 8 bases. The V segment lost 1 base and the J segment 3 bases; nucleotides outside the gene matches: 8. There are 17 residues in the CDR3. Germline-derived CDR1 and CDR2 are SGHTA and FQGNSA. The CDR3 coding sequence is TGTGCCAGCAGCTTAGTTGTCAGGGGGCGAGACTACAATGAGCAGTTCTTC. This translates into CASSLVVRGRDYNEQFF. The full variable domain, rest sourced from reference TRBV7-2 and TRBJ2-1, is GAGVSQSPSNKVTEKGKDVELRCDPISGHTALYWYRQSLGQGLEFLIYFQGNSAPDKSGLPSDRFSAERTGGSVSTLTIQRTQQEDSAVYLCASSLVVRGRDYNEQFFGPGTRLTVL.

The chain joins TRBV19 to TRBJ2-1, with 13 bases matching TRBD2. CDR3 size: 17 residues. The V segment lost 5 bases and the J segment 0 bases; nucleotides outside the gene matches: 4. CDR1 LNHDA and CDR2 SQIVND come from the germline V gene (reference sequence). The CDR3 nucleotides read TGTGCCAGTAGTTGGACTAGCGGGGGCTACTCCTACAATGAGCAGTTCTTC. As protein: CASSWTSGGYSYNEQFF.

The CDR3 loop is CASSQTAQETQYF. The CDR3 DNA reads as TGTGCCAGCAGTCAGACAGCGCAAGAGACCCAGTACTTC. This chain connects TRBV6-2 or TRBV6-3 to TRBJ2-5; possible D gene TRBD1, 5 bases. The V end lost 5 bases, the J end lost 2 bases, and 9 bases lay between the germline ends. Germline V gene data show CDR1 as MNHEY and CDR2 as SVGEGT. The CDR3 loop spans 13 amino acids.

The chain recombines TRBV28 with TRBJ1-6; 9 positions match TRBD1. This CDR3 region has 15 residues. V lost 8 bases to trimming and J lost 5 bases; unmatched junction nucleotides: 7. Germline V CDR1 and CDR2: MDHEN, SYDVKM. CDR3 sequence (DNA): TGTGCCAGCGGACCAAGGGACAGGGATAATTCACCCCTCCACTTT. Amino acids: CASGPRDRDNSPLHF.

The chain uses TRBV10-3 and TRBJ2-5; TRBD1 aligns across 8 bases. The germline V gene encodes CDR1 ENHRY and CDR2 SYGVKD. The CDR3 has 18 amino acids. The junction had 11 bases not matched to a gene; V was cut back by 0 bases and J by 2 bases. CDR3 residues: CAISESSVLRTGQETQYF. The CDR3 DNA sequence: TGTGCCATCAGTGAGTCTAGCGTTCTAAGGACAGGGCAAGAGACCCAGTACTTC.

This chain links TRBV7-2 with TRBJ2-7, with D possibly being TRBD2 (6 bases). Germline-derived CDR1 and CDR2 are SGHTA and FQGNSA. This CDR3 comprises 16 residues. Between the trimmed V and J ends, which lost 0 bases and 4 bases, there was a span of 16 bases. The CDR3 DNA sequence: TGTGCCAGCAGCTTAGCGGGGGTGGCGGGGCCGTACGAGCAGTACTTC. Amino acid sequence: CASSLAGVAGPYEQYF.

J is TRBJ2-2 and V is TRBV5-1; perhaps TRBD2 as D (6 bases). V lost 5 bases to trimming and J lost 7 bases, with 18 bases between them. The V gene's germline CDR1 is SGHRS and CDR2 YFSETQ. This CDR3 is 15 amino acids long. CDR3 DNA: TGCGCCAGCAGTAGTCTAGCGAGAGTTGGCGGGGAGCTGTTTTTT. This sequence encodes CASSSLARVGGELFF. The full variable domain, rest sourced from reference TRBV5-1 and TRBJ2-2, is KAGVTQTPRYLIKTRGQQVTLSCSPISGHRSVSWYQQTPGQGLQFLFEYFSETQRNKGNFPGRFSGRQFSNSRSEMNVSTLELGDSALYLCASSSLARVGGELFFGEGSRLTVL.

A few counts support this clone. The chain links TRBV24-1 to TRBJ1-5, with 8 bases matching TRBD1. V trimming: 4 bases; J trimming: 1 base; junction bases outside the gene matches: 5. The CDR3 consists of 16 residues. CDR1 is KGHDR and CDR2 is SFDVKD in the germline V gene. CDR3 amino acids: CATSEPDRESNQPQHF. The CDR3 region has the DNA TGTGCCACCAGTGAACCGGACAGGGAAAGCAATCAGCCCCAGCATTTT.

The V and J genes are TRBV10-3 and TRBJ1-2, with unresolved D. The ends were cut back, 3 bases at V and 8 bases at J, with 19 bases in the middle. Looked up from germline, CDR1 is ENHRY and CDR2 is SYGVKD. CDR3 length equals 15 residues. In nucleotides, the CDR3 is TGTGCCATCAGTGACGACTCCCGGCGTGTATCGGGCTACACCTTC. Translation: CAISDDSRRVSGYTF.

The chain has TRBV9 and TRBJ2-3; TRBD2 might be the D (6 bases). From germline, CDR1 is SGDLS and CDR2 YYNGEE. The CDR3 is 16 amino acids. The V and J ends lost 0 bases and 0 bases respectively, with 11 bases between them. The CDR3 reads CASSVVERESTDTQYF. The CDR3 DNA is TGTGCCAGCAGCGTAGTGGAACGGGAGAGCACAGATACGCAGTATTTT. Complete variable domain (other parts from reference TRBV9 and TRBJ2-3): DSGVTQTPKHLITATGQRVTLRCSPRSGDLSVYWYQQSLDQGLQFLIQYYNGEERAKGNILERFSAQQFPDLHSELNLSSLELGDSALYFCASSVVERESTDTQYFGPGTRLTVL.

Here the CDR3 reads CASSLGDRRSETQYF. CDR3 coding DNA: TGCGCCAGCAGCTTGGGGGACAGGCGATCAGAGACCCAGTACTTC. J is TRBJ2-5 and V is TRBV5-1; TRBD1 matches at 8 bases. CDR1 is SGHRS and CDR2 is YFSETQ in the germline V gene. The V segment lost 0 bases and the J segment 4 bases; nucleotides outside the gene matches: 5. The CDR3 consists of 15 residues.

The CDR3 nucleotides read TGTGCCAGCAGCTTAGTTTCGACTACCAAATACGAGCAGTACTTC. It encodes CASSLVSTTKYEQYF. This chain connects TRBV7-9 to TRBJ2-7; weak D call: TRBD2 (5 bases). Trimming stripped 1 base from V and 4 bases from J, with 14 bases between. The CDR3 runs to 15 residues. The germline CDR1 and CDR2 sequences are SEHNR and FQNEAQ (reference sequence).

This clone appeared a single time. This chain joins TRBV18 and TRBJ2-5; tentatively, D is TRBD1 (5 bases). The CDR3 totals 14 residues. Germline values: CDR1 KGHSH, CDR2 LQKENI. With 4 bases removed from V and 2 bases from J, the gap between germline ends came to 11 bases. The CDR3 here is CASSLSTVQETQYF. In DNA, the CDR3 is TGTGCCAGCTCACTTTCGACAGTTCAAGAGACCCAGTACTTC.

The rearrangement joins TRBV21-1 to TRBJ2-1; the D call TRBD1 from the table was never checked on the DNA. TRBV21-1 constitutes a pseudogene. This CDR3 region has 18 residues. The CDR3 nucleotides are TGTGCCAGCAGCAAAGAGGGACAGGGGAAGACCTCCTACAATGAGCAGTTCTTC. Its protein is CASSKEGQGKTSYNEQFF.

The chain links TRBV28 to TRBJ2-7; D perhaps matches TRBD2 (5 bases). This CDR3 spans 13 amino acids. V lost 3 bases and J lost 4, with 10 bases in between. The germline CDR1 and CDR2 sequences are MDHEN and SYDVKM. Written as DNA, the CDR3 is TGTGCCAGCAGTTTTAGCCGGACTTACGAGCAGTACTTC. Protein product: CASSFSRTYEQYF.

The gene calls are TRBV7-9 and TRBJ2-5; 9 bases are shared with TRBD2. V was clipped by 5 bases and J by 2 bases; unmatched bases: 6. CDR3 length equals 15 residues. Germline V CDR1 and CDR2: SEHNR, FQNEAQ (reference sequence). CDR3 nucleotide sequence: TGTGCCAGCAGCCCCGGGACTAGCCTACAAGAGACCCAGTACTTC. Translation gives CASSPGTSLQETQYF.

The V call is TRBV2, the J call TRBJ1-6, with a tentative D call TRBD1 (5 bases). The V end was cut by 7 bases, the J end by 7 bases, with 17 bases between. This CDR3 is 15 amino acids long. Germline V CDR1 and CDR2: SNHLY, FYNNEI. The CDR3 loop reads CASMGGGGRNSPLHF. CDR3 DNA sequence: TGTGCCAGCATGGGGGGGGGAGGACGGAATTCACCCCTCCACTTT. The variable domain in full, with the rest retrieved from reference TRBV2 and TRBJ1-6, is EPEVTQTPSHQVTQMGQEVILRCVPISNHLYFYWYRQILGQKVEFLVSFYNNEISEKSEIFDDQFSVERPDGSNFTLKIRSTKLEDSAMYFCASMGGGGRNSPLHFGNGTRLTVT.

The CDR3 region is CASSVSSGTLYEQYF. The CDR3 coding sequence is TGTGCCAGTTCTGTGAGTAGCGGAACCCTCTACGAGCAGTACTTC. The rearrangement uses TRBV19 and TRBJ2-7; the D gene is possibly TRBD2 (6 bases). V was cut by 8 bases and J by 3 bases, with 20 bases left in between. Germline V gene data show CDR1 as LNHDA and CDR2 as SQIVND (reference sequence). This CDR3 is built from 15 residues.

This clone was found once. CDR3 region: CASSFLRAGYTF. In DNA form, the CDR3 reads TGTGCCAGCAGTTTTCTCCGCGCTGGCTACACCTTC. The rearrangement uses TRBV28 and TRBJ1-2; D gene uncertain. CDR1 is MDHEN and CDR2 is SYDVKM in the germline V gene. The CDR3 length is 12 residues. Trimming cost V 3 bases and J 7 bases, with 9 bases left between them.

The V and J genes are TRBV28 and TRBJ2-7; perhaps TRBD1 as D (6 bases). Germline CDR1 is MDHEN and CDR2 is SYDVKM. V lost 6 bases and J 4 bases, leaving 19 bases between the germline ends. The length of the CDR3 is 15 residues. In DNA, the CDR3 is TGTGCCAGCAGGAAAAACAGGGTCAGACAGTACGAGCAGTACTTC. Its protein product is CASRKNRVRQYEQYF.